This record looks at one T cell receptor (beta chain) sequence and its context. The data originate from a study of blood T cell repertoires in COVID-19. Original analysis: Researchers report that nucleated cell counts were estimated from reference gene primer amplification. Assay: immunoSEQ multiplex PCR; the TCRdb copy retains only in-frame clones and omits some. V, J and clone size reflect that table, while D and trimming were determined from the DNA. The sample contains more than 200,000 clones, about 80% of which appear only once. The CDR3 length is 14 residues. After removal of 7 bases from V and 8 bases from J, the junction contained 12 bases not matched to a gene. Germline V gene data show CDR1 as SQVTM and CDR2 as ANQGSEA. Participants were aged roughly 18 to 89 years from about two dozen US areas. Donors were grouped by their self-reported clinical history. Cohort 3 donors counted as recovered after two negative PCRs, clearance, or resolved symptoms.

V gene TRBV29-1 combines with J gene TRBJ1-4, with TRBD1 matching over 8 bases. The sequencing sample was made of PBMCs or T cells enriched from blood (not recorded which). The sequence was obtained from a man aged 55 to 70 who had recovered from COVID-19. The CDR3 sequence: CSAKTGQGQEKLFF. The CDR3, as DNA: TGCAGCGCGAAGACAGGACAGGGACAGGAAAAACTGTTTTTT.